A selection of T cell receptor beta chains follows, all from one sample in a study of T cells in Graves' hyperthyroidism and ophthalmopathy. MiXCR was run by TCRdb on the multiplex PCR reads, yielding one entry per CDR3 protein. Here the sample spans 600,000 or so distinct CDR3 sequences, more than 13% being singletons. The sequenced sample was blood. These TCRs come from a woman aged 18-30 years with Graves' ophthalmopathy. CDR3s include the opening cysteine and the closing phenylalanine or tryptophan. The D gene is left open where the match is weak. Where a row states a size, it is once, few, many or the class of an expanded clone; other rows omit it.

clone size	J gene	D gene	V gene	CDR3 DNA	CDR3 protein
few	TRBJ1-6	TRBD1	TRBV18	TGTGCCAGCTCACTACGAGGGGACAGGGAAGGGTCACCCCTCCACTTT	CASSLRGDREGSPLHF
few	TRBJ2-2	NA	TRBV25-1	TGTGCCAGCAGTGCTAAGAGGCCGCTTTTTGGGGCGGGAACCCGGGAGCTGTTTTTT	CASSAKRPLFGAGTRELFF
many	TRBJ1-2	NA	TRBV7-8	TGTGCCAGCAGCTTACGGGACACTCGGTCTAACTATGGCTACACCTTC	CASSLRDTRSNYGYTF
many	TRBJ1-2	TRBD1	TRBV29-1	TGCAGCGTTGTAGCAGGGGGGGGCTACACCTTC	CSVVAGGGYTF
many	TRBJ1-1	TRBD1	TRBV7-9	TGTGCCAGCAGCCCGAAGACAGGGCGTACTGAAGCTTTCTTT	CASSPKTGRTEAFF
many	TRBJ1-4	NA	TRBV28	TGTGCCAGCAGTCCGCCTATTAGGCATGCAACTAATGAAAAACTGTTTTTT	CASSPPIRHATNEKLFF
many	TRBJ2-1	NA	TRBV28	TGTGCCAGCAGTTTAATCCCCGGGAGCTACAATGAGCAGTTCTTC	CASSLIPGSYNEQFF
NA	TRBJ1-4	TRBD1	TRBV19	TGTGCCAGTAGTATGCCCGCGGCAGGGGGCGGTGAAAAACTGTTTTTT	CASSMPAAGGGEKLFF
NA	TRBJ1-4	TRBD1	TRBV12-3/TRBV12-4	TGTGCCAGCAGTCCACAGGGGGCGCGGAAACTGTTTTTT	CASSPQGARKLFF
few	TRBJ2-1	TRBD2	TRBV9	TGTGCCAGCAGCGTAGAGGATAGCGGGAGGGACAATGAGCAGTTCTTC	CASSVEDSGRDNEQFF
NA	TRBJ2-5	NA	TRBV9	TGTGCCAGCAGCGTAAGGGGGACACAAGAGACCCAGTACTTC	CASSVRGTQETQYF
many	TRBJ2-7	TRBD1	TRBV11-1	TGTGCCAGCAGCACGGGACAGGGGGCTCACTACGAGCAGTACTTC	CASSTGQGAHYEQYF
NA	TRBJ2-1	NA	TRBV3-2	TGTGCCAGCAGCCTTTCGCAGGCGAGCAATGAGCAGTTCTTC	CASSLSQASNEQFF
many	TRBJ2-7	TRBD1	TRBV20-1	TGCAGTGCTAGACCTCCAGACAGGGGAAAAGAGCAGTACTTC	CSARPPDRGKEQYF
NA	TRBJ2-7	NA	TRBV2	TGTGCCAGCGAAGGGGGGGTTCGAGAGCAGTACTTC	CASEGGVREQYF
many	TRBJ2-7	NA	TRBV28	TGTGCCAGCAGTCCGTCGGCCGCAGGCACCTACGAGCAGTACTTC	CASSPSAAGTYEQYF
NA	TRBJ2-2	NA	TRBV5-1	TGCGCCAGCAGCGACGGGACGGGGCACACCGGGGAGCTGTTTTTT	CASSDGTGHTGELFF
NA	TRBJ2-5	TRBD2	TRBV9	TGTGCCAGCAGCGCCGGACTAGCGGGAGAAGAGACCCAGTACTTC	CASSAGLAGEETQYF
many	TRBJ2-7	NA	TRBV2	TGTGCCAGCAGTGAGGGCGGGCCGAGGAAGCAGTACTTC	CASSEGGPRKQYF
many	TRBJ2-5	NA	TRBV20-1	TGCAGTGCTGCCCGACAGTCCTACATGGAGACCCAGTACTTC	CSAARQSYMETQYF
many	TRBJ2-7	TRBD2	TRBV11-1	TGTGCCAGCAGCTTAGATAGCGGGAGACCCCTCCCGTACGAGCAGTACTTC	CASSLDSGRPLPYEQYF
many	TRBJ2-3	NA	TRBV2	TGTGCCAGCAGTTATTCGACAGTTAGCACAGATACGCAGTATTTT	CASSYSTVSTDTQYF
few	TRBJ2-1	TRBD2	TRBV7-9	TGTGCCAGCAGCTCTCAGCGGGAGTTTGTCAATGAGCAGTTCTTC	CASSSQREFVNEQFF
NA	TRBJ1-1	NA	TRBV20-1	TGCAGTGCTAGAGTTAGACGAGGTGGAACGGCTTTCTTT	CSARVRRGGTAFF
many	TRBJ2-1	NA	TRBV30	TGTGCCTGGAGTGTTTCGTACAATGAGCAGTTCTTC	CAWSVSYNEQFF
NA	TRBJ2-7	TRBD2	TRBV20-1	TGCAGTGCTAGAGTCGGGCTAGCGGAGGGGAGCTCCTACAACGAGCAGTACTTC	CSARVGLAEGSSYNEQYF
NA	TRBJ1-4	TRBD1	TRBV28	TGTGCCAGCAGTTTATGGGGTATAGGGCAGGGGGCAACTAATGAAAAACTGTTTTTT	CASSLWGIGQGATNEKLFF
many	TRBJ1-2	NA	TRBV7-2	TGTGCCAGCAGTTCAACAGCGACTAACTATGGCTACACCTTC	CASSSTATNYGYTF
few	TRBJ2-5	NA	TRBV6-1	TGTGCCAGCAGACGAGTGGGATTCCAAGAGACCCAGTACTTC	CASRRVGFQETQYF
many	TRBJ2-3	TRBD2	TRBV7-2	TGTGCCAGCAGCACTGCACCTCTAGCGGGAGAGGGTACGCAGTATTTT	CASSTAPLAGEGTQYF
many	TRBJ2-4	NA	TRBV12-3/TRBV12-4	TGTGCCAGCAGTTTAGCTAACCCAAACATTCAGTACTTC	CASSLANPNIQYF
NA	TRBJ2-2	TRBD2	TRBV6-1	TGTGCCAGCAGACCTAGACTAGCGGGGACCACAGACCTAAGATGGGGGGAGCTGTTTTTT	CASRPRLAGTTDLRWGELFF
NA	TRBJ2-1	NA	TRBV29-1	TGCAGCGTACGCGACAGGAGCTCCTACAATGAGCAGTTCTTC	CSVRDRSSYNEQFF
once	TRBJ2-1	NA	TRBV19	TGTGCCACCATCCACACCAATGGGCAGTTCTTC	CATIHTNGQFF
many	TRBJ1-5	TRBD1	TRBV12-3/TRBV12-4	TGTGCCAGCAGCACCTCCGGACAGGGTGACAATCAGCCCCAGCATTTT	CASSTSGQGDNQPQHF
few	TRBJ1-1	NA	TRBV30	TGTGCCTGGAGGAGGGGCACTGAAGCTTTCTTT	CAWRRGTEAFF
many	TRBJ2-5	NA	TRBV4-3	TGCGCCAGCAGCCAAGCCGAGGGGGAGACCCAGTACTTC	CASSQAEGETQYF
NA	TRBJ2-5	TRBD2	TRBV28	TGTGCCAGCAGTTTACCAATAGCGGGAGATGAGACCCAGTACTTC	CASSLPIAGDETQYF
many	TRBJ1-6	TRBD1	TRBV30	TGTGCCTGGAGAAGACAGGGCTTCTATAATTCACCCCTCCACTTT	CAWRRQGFYNSPLHF
few	TRBJ2-2	TRBD2	TRBV5-4	TGTGCCAGCAGCGGGGGACTAGCGGGAGGGCCTCGAGGGGAGCTGTTTTTT	CASSGGLAGGPRGELFF
many	TRBJ2-7	TRBD2	TRBV27	TGTGCCACCTCGACTAGCGGGAGGAGGAACTACGAGCAGTACTTC	CATSTSGRRNYEQYF
many	TRBJ1-1	NA	TRBV7-2	TGTGCCAGCAGCGCCGGCGGGGGGCTCACTGAAGCTTTCTTT	CASSAGGGLTEAFF
many	TRBJ2-2	TRBD2	TRBV27	TGTGCCAGCAGTTTCGGGACTAGCCATCACGGGGAGCTGTTTTTT	CASSFGTSHHGELFF
many	TRBJ2-2	NA	TRBV2	TGTGCCAGCAGTGACTACAGGGAGACGAACACCGGGGAGCTGTTTTTT	CASSDYRETNTGELFF
many	TRBJ1-2	NA	TRBV15	TGTGCCACCAGCAGAGAACAGGATACGAACTATGGCTACACCTTC	CATSREQDTNYGYTF
many	TRBJ1-2	NA	TRBV12-3/TRBV12-4	TGTGCCAGCAGTCCGACCCCGGGGGCGGTCGGCTATGGCTACACCTTC	CASSPTPGAVGYGYTF
few	TRBJ1-2	NA	TRBV28	TGTGCCAGCAGTGCCACAGGGAACGGCTACACCTTC	CASSATGNGYTF
NA	TRBJ2-5	TRBD2	TRBV7-8	TGTGCCAGCAGCCAAGGGCCTAGCGGGAATCAAGAGACCCAGTACTTC	CASSQGPSGNQETQYF
NA	TRBJ2-1	NA	TRBV4-1	TGCGCCAGCAGCCTAGTCTATGATGAGCAGTTCTTC	CASSLVYDEQFF
many	TRBJ1-2	NA	TRBV27	TGTGCCAGCAGCTCGGGCTATGGCTACACCTTC	CASSSGYGYTF
few	TRBJ2-3	NA	TRBV3-1	TGTGCCAGCAGCCAAGTCACCAGCACAGATACGCAGTATTTT	CASSQVTSTDTQYF
few	TRBJ1-2	TRBD1	TRBV27	TGTGCCAGCAGGAGACAGGGGGCGGGGGGCTACACCTTC	CASRRQGAGGYTF
NA	TRBJ1-5	NA	TRBV6-1	TGTGCCAGCAGCCCCGAGCCGGAAGGGGGCAATCAGCCCCAGCATTTT	CASSPEPEGGNQPQHF